The 32 T cell receptor beta chains reported below all come from one sample, sequenced in a study of blood T cell repertoires in COVID-19. The data were produced by immunoSEQ multiplex PCR, yet TCRdb's version contains in-frame clones alone and is incomplete. The sample yields 180,000 or so clones, 86% seen once. The sample comprised peripheral blood. Source of these receptors: a woman in her 30s with active or convalescent COVID-19.

J is TRBJ2-3 and V is TRBV11-3; unclear D gene. Trimming left V 4 bases short and J 6 bases short, with 8 bases between. The CDR3 spans 12 residues. CDR1 and CDR2 (germline): SGHNT, YENEEA. The CDR3 spells CASSSLEDTQYF. For the CDR3, the DNA is TGTGCCAGCAGCTCCCTCGAGGATACGCAGTATTTT.

A single count supports this clone. V usage is TRBV5-1 and J usage is TRBJ2-1; the D gene is possibly TRBD2 (5 bases). Germline values: CDR1 SGHRS, CDR2 YFSETQ. The CDR3 length is 14 residues. The ends were cut back, 0 bases at V and 8 bases at J, with 12 bases in the middle. The CDR3 sequence is CASSLGGSADEQFF. CDR3 DNA sequence: TGCGCCAGCAGCTTGGGAGGGAGTGCGGATGAGCAGTTCTTC. Supplemented by reference TRBV5-1 and TRBJ2-1, the full variable domain reads KAGVTQTPRYLIKTRGQQVTLSCSPISGHRSVSWYQQTPGQGLQFLFEYFSETQRNKGNFPGRFSGRQFSNSRSEMNVSTLELGDSALYLCASSLGGSADEQFFGPGTRLTVL.

J is TRBJ2-3 and V is TRBV4-1; possibly TRBD2 for D (6 bases). The germline V and J ends were trimmed by 3 bases and 0 bases, with 13 bases remaining between them. This CDR3 is 16 amino acids long. From germline, CDR1 is MGHRA and CDR2 YSYEKL. The CDR3 DNA sequence: TGCGCCAGCAGCCATAAGTCCGGGGGAAGCACAGATACGCAGTATTTT. It is translated as CASSHKSGGSTDTQYF.

About this clone itself: This sample includes further DNA sequences coding for the same CDR3. This chain links TRBV11-3 with TRBJ1-6; 8 bases map to TRBD1. Losses at the gene ends were 5 bases for V and 9 bases for J; bases not matched to a gene: 9. There are 15 residues in the CDR3. Germline lookup yields CDR1 SGHNT and CDR2 YENEEA. The CDR3 region is CASSPRTGGGSPLHF. In nucleotides, the CDR3 is TGTGCCAGCAGCCCCCGAACAGGGGGTGGTTCACCCCTCCACTTT.

V is TRBV6-5 and J is TRBJ2-5, with a possible D match to TRBD2 (6 bases). There are 15 residues in the CDR3. Germline V lookup: CDR1 MNHEY, CDR2 SVGAGI. V lost 2 bases, J lost 4 bases, and 14 bases lay in between. In nucleotides, the CDR3 is TGTGCCAGCAGTTACCTCGGCCGGGGAGGAGAGACCCAGTACTTC. It specifies CASSYLGRGGETQYF.

The DNA for the CDR3 is TGTGCCAGCAGCTCGAGCGGGGTCAGCACAGATACGCAGTATTTT. Its translation: CASSSSGVSTDTQYF. The chain has TRBV13 and TRBJ2-3; the match to TRBD2 covers 7 bases. The CDR3 has 15 residues. Germline V gene sequence: CDR1 PRHDT, CDR2 FYEKMQ (reference sequence). V dropped 4 bases and J dropped 0; count of bases not matched to a gene: 4. The variable domain in full, with the rest retrieved from reference TRBV13 and TRBJ2-3, is AAGVIQSPRHLIKEKRETATLKCYPIPRHDTVYWYQQGPGQDPQFLISFYEKMQSDKGSIPDRFSAQQFSDYHSELNMSSLELGDSALYFCASSSSGVSTDTQYFGPGTRLTVL.

This chain links TRBV5-4 with TRBJ1-1, with unresolved D. Germline CDR1 and CDR2: SGHNT and YYREEE (reference sequence). V was clipped by 4 bases and J by 4 bases, with 14 bases between them. The CDR3 extends over 14 amino acids. In DNA form, the CDR3 reads TGTGCCAGCAGCCAGAAGACCCGGGGCACTGAAGCTTTCTTT. This sequence encodes CASSQKTRGTEAFF.

To note about this clone: Relative to the germline gene, one junction end is altered; a read error may explain this. J is TRBJ2-7 and V is TRBV10-3, with TRBD1 identical over 9 bases. The CDR3 extends over 12 amino acids. The germline V gene has CDR1 ENHRY and CDR2 SYGVKD. This CDR3 reads CAISESGTGTHF. The CDR3 region has the DNA TGTGCCATCAGTGAGTCGGGGACAGGGACCCACTTC.

The chain couples TRBV5-1 to TRBJ2-7; TRBD2 is a possible D gene (6 bases). Trimming stripped 3 bases from V and 2 bases from J, with 12 bases between. Germline V gives CDR1 SGHRS, CDR2 YFSETQ. The CDR3 spans 14 residues. The chain's CDR3 is CASSSFSGAYEQYF. The CDR3 DNA sequence: TGCGCCAGCAGCTCCTTTAGCGGCGCCTACGAGCAGTACTTC.

The chain couples TRBV3-1 (or the pseudogene TRBV3-2) to TRBJ1-2, with D maybe TRBD1 (6 bases). The V end was cut by 4 bases, the J end by 5 bases, with 26 bases between. This CDR3 spans 18 amino acids. The germline V gene encodes CDR1 LGHDT and CDR2 YNNKEL (reference sequence). The CDR3, as DNA: TGTGCCAGCAGCCCAGCCCGTGGGAGGGGGGATCGTCGGTATGGCTACACCTTC. It codes for CASSPARGRGDRRYGYTF.

The chain employs TRBV30 and TRBJ2-1, with D perhaps matching TRBD1 (5 bases). The germline V and J ends were trimmed by 2 bases and 8 bases, with 16 bases remaining between them. The CDR3 is 14 residues long. Germline loops: CDR1 GTSNPN, CDR2 SVGIG (reference sequence). Here the CDR3 reads CAWSMGLLGDEQFF. The DNA for the CDR3 is TGTGCCTGGAGTATGGGCCTCCTAGGGGATGAGCAGTTCTTC.

The gene calls are TRBV7-2 and TRBJ2-5, with a possible D match to TRBD1 (5 bases). CDR3 length equals 16 residues. V lost 7 bases, J lost 4 bases, and 22 bases lay in between. Germline V gives CDR1 SGHTA, CDR2 FQGNSA. The DNA for the CDR3 is TGTGCCAGCAACAGTCATGGGTCAGGGATCCGAGAGACCCAGTACTTC. This sequence encodes CASNSHGSGIRETQYF.

The chain recombines TRBV6-5 with TRBJ2-3, with a possible D match to TRBD2 (6 bases). Germline CDR1 is MNHEY and CDR2 is SVGAGI. V shed 10 bases and J shed 2 bases, with 16 bases lying between them. The CDR3 covers 14 residues. The CDR3 sequence: CATHSGTHTDTQYF. In nucleotides, the CDR3 is TGTGCCACCCATTCCGGGACTCACACAGATACGCAGTATTTT.

This clone was picked up one time. This chain uses TRBV5-1 with TRBJ1-1; D call uncertain. Germline CDR1 SGHRS, CDR2 YFSETQ. This CDR3 region has 13 residues. The V end was cut by 4 bases, the J end by 4 bases, with 11 bases between. The CDR3, as DNA: TGCGCCAGCAGCGTGGGGTTGAGCACTGAAGCTTTCTTT. This gives the protein CASSVGLSTEAFF. Filled out from reference TRBV5-1 and TRBJ1-1, the complete variable domain reads KAGVTQTPRYLIKTRGQQVTLSCSPISGHRSVSWYQQTPGQGLQFLFEYFSETQRNKGNFPGRFSGRQFSNSRSEMNVSTLELGDSALYLCASSVGLSTEAFFGQGTRLTVV.

V gene TRBV5-5 combines with J gene TRBJ2-1; 7 nucleotides agree with TRBD1. The CDR3 has 14 residues. Germline CDR1 SGHKS, CDR2 YYEKEE (reference sequence). J lost 8 bases, V lost 2 bases, and 7 bases had no gene match. CDR3 residues: CASSLGTALYEQFF. The CDR3 region has the DNA TGTGCCAGCAGCTTAGGGACAGCCCTCTATGAGCAGTTCTTC.

The V gene is TRBV5-6, the J gene TRBJ1-2; 8 nucleotides line up with TRBD1. Trimming cost V 2 bases and J 4 bases; bases outside gene matches: 4. This CDR3 is 14 amino acids long. Germline CDR1 SGHDT, CDR2 YYEEEE. This chain's CDR3 is CASSFGTGTYGYTF. In DNA, the CDR3 is TGTGCCAGCAGCTTCGGGACAGGTACCTATGGCTACACCTTC.

The chain recombines TRBV5-1 with TRBJ2-1, with D tentatively TRBD1 or TRBD2 (12 bases each). V lost 1 base, J lost 6 bases, and 38 bases lay in between. From germline, CDR1 is SGHRS and CDR2 YFSETQ. This CDR3 comprises 23 residues. CDR3 region: CASSLTGQGALAGGPGQGNEQFF. The DNA of the CDR3 is TGCGCCAGCAGCTTGACGGGACAGGGGGCCCTAGCGGGAGGGCCTGGTCAAGGCAATGAGCAGTTCTTC.

This clone came up once. The rearrangement links TRBV30 to TRBJ1-1, with 7 positions matching TRBD1. Unmatched junction bases numbered 8, after V lost 3 bases and J lost 1 base. This CDR3 is built from 15 residues. Per germline, CDR1 GTSNPN and CDR2 SVGIG (reference sequence). CDR3 loop: CAWRTGRYKNTEAFF. The CDR3 region has the DNA TGTGCCTGGAGGACAGGGAGGTACAAGAACACTGAAGCTTTCTTT.

The chain joins TRBV19 to TRBJ1-5; D is unresolved. Germline CDR1 and CDR2: LNHDA and SQIVND (reference sequence). Trimming stripped 5 bases from V and 5 bases from J, with 13 bases between. There are 14 residues in the CDR3. This chain's CDR3 is CASSRGSRDQPQHF. CDR3 DNA sequence: TGTGCCAGTAGTCGAGGATCGAGAGATCAGCCCCAGCATTTT.

V gene TRBV4-1 combines with J gene TRBJ2-7; 8 positions match TRBD2. V dropped 1 base and J dropped 2; count of bases not matched to a gene: 4. This CDR3 spans 15 amino acids. The germline V gene encodes CDR1 MGHRA and CDR2 YSYEKL. The CDR3 loop is CASSQGSGATYEQYF. The CDR3 coding sequence is TGCGCCAGCAGCCAAGGTAGCGGGGCCACCTACGAGCAGTACTTC.

The chain has TRBV5-1 and TRBJ1-2; D is perhaps TRBD1 (5 bases). V was shortened by 6 bases and J by 4 bases, with 16 bases between the two germline ends. Germline V CDR1 and CDR2: SGHRS, YFSETQ. This CDR3 contains 14 residues. CDR3 protein: CASTPGQGPYGYTF. DNA for the CDR3: TGCGCCAGCACTCCAGGGCAGGGCCCCTATGGCTACACCTTC.

This clone was counted once. The rearrangement joins TRBV6-5 to TRBJ2-3; D is ambiguous. The ends were cut back, 7 bases at V and 6 bases at J, with 20 bases in the middle. CDR1 is MNHEY and CDR2 is SVGAGI in the germline V gene. The CDR3 runs 15 residues. This chain's CDR3 is CASTPPRGPADTQYF. CDR3 bases: TGTGCCAGCACCCCCCCGCGTGGGCCCGCGGATACGCAGTATTTT.

For this clone: Other DNA sequences within the sample encode an identical CDR3. V is TRBV7-9 and J is TRBJ1-1, with D unclear. Germline V gene data show CDR1 as SEHNR and CDR2 as FQNEAQ (reference sequence). The CDR3 loop spans 13 amino acids. The ends were cut back, 5 bases at V and 1 base at J, with 8 bases in the middle. The CDR3 spells CASSPGGNTEAFF. The CDR3 DNA reads as TGTGCCAGCAGCCCAGGAGGGAACACTGAAGCTTTCTTT.

As DNA, the CDR3 is TGTGCCAGCAGCACGGGGACAGTACGGACTGAAGCTTTCTTT. It is translated as CASSTGTVRTEAFF. The chain is built from TRBV7-9 and TRBJ1-1; TRBD1 matches at 7 bases. Germline V gives CDR1 SEHNR, CDR2 FQNEAQ (reference sequence). This CDR3 is 14 amino acids long. V lost 5 bases and J lost 5; bases outside the gene matches: 8.

This clone was counted between two and nine times. The chain has TRBV3-1 (or the pseudogene TRBV3-2) and TRBJ1-2; D gene uncertain. The CDR3 is 13 amino acids. Germline-derived CDR1 and CDR2 are LGHDT and YNNKEL (reference sequence). The V and J ends lost 3 bases and 6 bases respectively, with 11 bases between them. Here the CDR3 DNA reads TGTGCCAGCAGCCACCAAAAGGAGGATGGCTACACCTTC. It is translated as CASSHQKEDGYTF.

This clone was detected once. The chain is built from TRBV4-1 and TRBJ2-5, with 11 bases identical to TRBD2. This CDR3 is built from 16 residues. Trimming took 0 bases from V and 2 from J; bases not matched to a gene: 2. Looked up from germline, CDR1 is MGHRA and CDR2 is YSYEKL. CDR3 nucleotide sequence: TGCGCCAGCAGCCAAGAGGGACTAGCGGAACAAGAGACCCAGTACTTC. Protein sequence: CASSQEGLAEQETQYF.

The rearrangement uses TRBV19 and TRBJ2-1, with D unresolved. CDR1 and CDR2 (germline): LNHDA, SQIVND (reference sequence). The CDR3 totals 13 residues. Deletions cut 5 bases from V and 4 bases from J, with 9 bases between. The CDR3 sequence is CASSPDGYNEQFF. The CDR3 region has the DNA TGTGCCAGTAGTCCCGACGGGTACAATGAGCAGTTCTTC.

This sequence joins TRBV7-6 and TRBJ1-1; D unclear. CDR1 and CDR2 from the germline V gene are SGHVS and FNYEAQ. CDR3 size: 14 residues. V gave up 3 bases and J gave up 6 bases, with 14 bases separating them. CDR3 DNA sequence: TGTGCCAGCAGCTTCCACCGGGAGCGGGCTGAAGCTTTCTTT. It specifies CASSFHRERAEAFF.

The table lists this clone with a count of one. The chain links TRBV24-1 to TRBJ2-1; a weak D match, TRBD1 (6 bases). CDR3 length: 16 amino acids. The germline V gene encodes CDR1 KGHDR and CDR2 SFDVKD. With 3 bases removed from V and 2 bases from J, the gap between germline ends came to 13 bases. In DNA, the CDR3 is TGTGCCACCAGTGATCTCCGGGACACAGCCTACAATGAGCAGTTCTTC. Protein sequence: CATSDLRDTAYNEQFF.

The genes are TRBV28 and TRBJ1-2; 8 positions match TRBD1. V lost 6 bases and J lost 4; bases outside the gene matches: 7. The CDR3 has 14 amino acids. Germline V gene lookup returns CDR1 MDHEN and CDR2 SYDVKM. CDR3 sequence reads: CASRVGQGLYGYTF. The CDR3 DNA reads TGTGCCAGCAGGGTCGGACAGGGCCTCTATGGCTACACCTTC.

The J gene is TRBJ1-1, the V gene TRBV7-9; D gene uncertain. Germline V gene sequence: CDR1 SEHNR, CDR2 FQNEAQ (reference sequence). CDR3 length: 14 residues. Between the trimmed V and J ends, which lost 1 base and 4 bases, there was a span of 10 bases. This CDR3 is CASSLGGFGTEAFF. The DNA for the CDR3 is TGTGCCAGCAGCTTAGGAGGGTTCGGCACTGAAGCTTTCTTT.

The rearrangement links TRBV10-2 to TRBJ2-5; 8 bases are a match to TRBD2. The CDR3 totals 14 residues. The ends lost 2 bases at V and 2 bases at J; junction bases unmatched: 1. Germline loops: CDR1 WSHSY, CDR2 SAAADI. DNA for the CDR3: TGCGCCAGCAGTGAGCGCGGGAGGCAAGAGACCCAGTACTTC. It translates to CASSERGRQETQYF.